The 7 T cell receptor beta chains presented below share a single source sample, sequenced in a study of blood T cell repertoires in COVID-19. Generated by immunoSEQ multiplex PCR, the TCRdb table keeps only in-frame clones and is missing some. This table holds 52,000 or so clones, 90% found once. The sample consisted of peripheral blood. These receptors all stem from a woman older than 75 with acute or convalescent COVID-19.

The V and J genes are TRBV29-1 and TRBJ2-1, with 7 nucleotides matching TRBD1. Germline-derived CDR1 and CDR2 are SQVTM and ANQGSEA. J lost 5 bases, V lost 4 bases, and 8 bases had no gene match. CDR3 size: 14 residues. CDR3 DNA sequence: TGCAGCGTTGTTTTGGGGACAGAGAACAATGAGCAGTTCTTC. Translated: CSVVLGTENNEQFF.

This chain links TRBV7-2 with TRBJ1-1, with 7 bases identical to TRBD1. V shed 1 base, J shed 4 bases, and the junction held 18 bases outside the gene matches. Per the germline V gene, CDR1 is SGHTA and CDR2 is FQGNSA. The CDR3 covers 19 residues. In DNA, the CDR3 is TGTGCCAGCAGCTTAGAGGAAAGGGGGCGGATCGGGATGGTCACTGAAGCTTTCTTT. Amino acids: CASSLEERGRIGMVTEAFF. The full variable domain, with the rest looked up from reference TRBV7-2 and TRBJ1-1, is GAGVSQSPSNKVTEKGKDVELRCDPISGHTALYWYRQSLGQGLEFLIYFQGNSAPDKSGLPSDRFSAERTGGSVSTLTIQRTQQEDSAVYLCASSLEERGRIGMVTEAFFGQGTRLTVV.

The chain is built from TRBV6-2 or TRBV6-3 and TRBJ2-5; D is possibly TRBD2 (6 bases). Looked up from germline, CDR1 is MNHEY and CDR2 is SVGEGT. The CDR3 loop spans 16 amino acids. Trimming cost V 5 bases and J 5 bases, with 21 bases left between them. The CDR3 sequence is CASSNGGPSLPETQYF. The CDR3 nucleotides are TGTGCCAGCAGTAACGGGGGTCCCTCCCTCCCGGAGACCCAGTACTTC.

The genes are TRBV29-1 and TRBJ2-1; 13 bases are a match to TRBD2. CDR3 size: 14 residues. Germline loops: CDR1 SQVTM, CDR2 ANQGSEA. V lost 6 bases, J lost 8 bases, and 7 bases stayed unmatched. CDR3 region: CSVLTSGRFDEQFF. The DNA for the CDR3 is TGCAGCGTGCTGACTAGCGGGAGGTTCGATGAGCAGTTCTTC.

The chain uses TRBV9 and TRBJ2-5; D ambiguous. Trimming left V 3 bases short and J 1 base short, with 7 bases between. The CDR3 has 13 residues. Germline values: CDR1 SGDLS, CDR2 YYNGEE. The CDR3 region has the DNA TGTGCCAGCAGCGCGGGTGTCCAAGAGACCCAGTACTTC. Protein product: CASSAGVQETQYF.

The chain combines TRBV24-1 with TRBJ2-1; a weak D match, TRBD2 (6 bases). The germline V gene encodes CDR1 KGHDR and CDR2 SFDVKD. The V end lost 2 bases, the J end lost 8 bases, and 15 bases lay between the germline ends. CDR3 length equals 15 residues. The chain's CDR3 is CATSDSRDSLDEQFF. CDR3 coding DNA: TGTGCCACCAGTGATTCCCGGGACTCTCTCGATGAGCAGTTCTTC.

The table lists this clone with a count of one. The chain uses TRBV5-8 and TRBJ1-5; 10 nucleotides agree with TRBD1. The germline CDR1 and CDR2 sequences are SGHTS and YDEGEE. This CDR3 comprises 15 residues. V lost 4 bases and J lost 6; bases outside the gene matches: 7. The CDR3 region has the DNA TGTGCCAGCAGCCCCCGGGACAGGGGAGGTCAGCCCCAGCATTTT. Its protein is CASSPRDRGGQPQHF.